This TCR beta chain is drawn from a study of shared clonotypes between healthy human individuals. Study background: The study used three CD4 naive, three CD4 memory, two CD8 naive and one CD8 memory plate per donor.

A word on this clone: Its antigen remains unidentified.

Assay: immunoSEQ multiplex PCR; the TCRdb copy retains only in-frame clones and omits some. The sample yields some 660,000 clones, 73% seen once. Overall study results and limits: Shared clonotypes: about 5.3% naive CD4, 3.5% to 4% naive CD8, about 2.5% memory CD4, 0.4% to 0.5% memory CD8.

V lost 5 bases and J lost 1, with 14 bases in between. Germline CDR1 is LNHDA and CDR2 is SQIVND (reference sequence). CDR3 size: 15 residues. The V and J genes are TRBV19 and TRBJ1-1, with a weak D call TRBD1 (5 bases). The sample was memory CD4+ T cells sorted from blood. As for subset: CD45RA-negative fraction. The clonotype originates from a woman aged 30 to 39 in good health. The CDR3 region is CASSLYKQGNTEAFF. CDR3 coding DNA: TGTGCCAGTAGTCTCTACAAGCAGGGGAACACTGAAGCTTTCTTT.